The sequence of this TCR beta chain was determined in a study of blood T cell repertoires in COVID-19. Turning to the study itself: COVID-19 samples, acute and convalescent, were from the United States, Italy and Spain.

Assay: immunoSEQ multiplex PCR; the TCRdb copy retains only in-frame clones and omits some. This table holds 230,000 or so clones, 84% found once. The CDR3 sequence is 16 residues long. Germline values: CDR1 SGHNT, CDR2 YYREEE (reference sequence). J gave up 6 bases and V 3 bases, and 9 bases lay outside the gene matches. Sample: peripheral blood. The chain has TRBV5-4 and TRBJ2-2; 9 bases are shared with TRBD2. The TCR originated in a man in his forties who had recovered from COVID-19. The CDR3 reads CASSSSSGTRSGELFF. CDR3 sequence (DNA): TGTGCCAGCAGCTCCTCTAGCGGGACCAGGTCCGGGGAGCTGTTTTTT.